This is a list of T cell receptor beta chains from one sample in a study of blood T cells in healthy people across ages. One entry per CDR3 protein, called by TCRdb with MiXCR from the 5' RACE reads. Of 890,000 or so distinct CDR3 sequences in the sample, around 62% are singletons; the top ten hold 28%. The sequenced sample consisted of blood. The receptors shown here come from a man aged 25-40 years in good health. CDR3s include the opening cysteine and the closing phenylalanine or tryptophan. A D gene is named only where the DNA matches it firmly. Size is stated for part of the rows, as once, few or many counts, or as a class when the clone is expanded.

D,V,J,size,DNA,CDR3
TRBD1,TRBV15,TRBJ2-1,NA,TGTGCCACCAGCAGGGATCCCGGGACAGCCCATGAGCAGTTCTTC,CATSRDPGTAHEQFF
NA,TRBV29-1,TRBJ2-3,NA,TGCAGCGTTGAGGAGGGGGGCACAGATACGCTGTATTTT,CSVEEGGTDTLYF
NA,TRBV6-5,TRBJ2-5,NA,TGTGCCAGCAATAAAGTAGGGGTGGTAGAGACCCAGTACTTC,CASNKVGVVETQYF
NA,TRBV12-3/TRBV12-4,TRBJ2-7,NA,TGTGCCAGCAGTTTTAGACAGACCGTAGGCTACGAGCAGTACTTC,CASSFRQTVGYEQYF
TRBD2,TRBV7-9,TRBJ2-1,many,TGTGCCAGCAGCTTAGGCCCAGCGGGGGGGGGCAATGAGCAGTTCTTC,CASSLGPAGGGNEQFF
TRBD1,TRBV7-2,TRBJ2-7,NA,TGTGCCAGCAGCTCGTGGGACAGCTACGAGCAGTACTTC,CASSSWDSYEQYF
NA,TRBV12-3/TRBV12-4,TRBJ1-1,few,TGTGCCAGCACCCGAGAGGATTCTTCGACTGAAGCTTTCTTT,CASTREDSSTEAFF
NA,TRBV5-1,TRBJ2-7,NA,TGCGCCAGCAGCATAACAGGGTCCTACGAGCAGTACTTC,CASSITGSYEQYF
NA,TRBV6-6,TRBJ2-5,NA,TGTGCCACGCAGAGGACCGTAGGCACCTACAATGAGCAGTACTTC,CATQRTVGTYNEQYF
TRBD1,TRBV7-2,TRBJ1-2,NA,TGTGCCAGCAGCGTAGGACAGGGACGAGGCTACACCTTC,CASSVGQGRGYTF
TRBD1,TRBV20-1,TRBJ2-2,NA,TGCAGTGCTAGAGCGGAGACAGGGGGCTCCGGGGAGCTGTTTTTT,CSARAETGGSGELFF
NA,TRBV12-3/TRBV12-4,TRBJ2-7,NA,TGTGCCAGCAGTGTGGGGCGGTCCTACAATGAGCAGTACTTC,CASSVGRSYNEQYF
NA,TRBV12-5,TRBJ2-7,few,TGTGCTAGTGGCCTTGGGGCAAGGGGGATCTACGAGCAGTACTTC,CASGLGARGIYEQYF
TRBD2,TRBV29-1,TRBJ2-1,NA,TGCAGCGTTCGGACTAGCGGGGGGTACGGTGAGCAGTTCTTC,CSVRTSGGYGEQFF
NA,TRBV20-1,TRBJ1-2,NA,TGCAGAGCAAAGAGGACAGTCGATGGCTACACCTTC,CRAKRTVDGYTF
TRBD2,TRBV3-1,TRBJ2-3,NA,TGTGCCAGCACCTCCGGGACTAGAAGCACAGATACGCAGTATTTT,CASTSGTRSTDTQYF
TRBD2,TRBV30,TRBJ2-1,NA,TGTGCCTGGAGACTAGCGGGGGGATACAATGAGCAGTTCTTC,CAWRLAGGYNEQFF
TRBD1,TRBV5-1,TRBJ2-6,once,TGCGCCAGCAGCCGGACAGGGGCTGGGGCCAACGTCCTGACTTTC,CASSRTGAGANVLTF
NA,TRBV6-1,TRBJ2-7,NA,TGTGCCAGCAGTTTAGGGACGGGCCGGAGGTCCTACGAGCAGTACTTC,CASSLGTGRRSYEQYF
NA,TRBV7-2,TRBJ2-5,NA,TGTGCCAGCAGCGGGACGGACAGCCAGCAAGAGACCCAGTACTTC,CASSGTDSQQETQYF
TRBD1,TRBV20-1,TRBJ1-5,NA,TGCAGTGCAAGGACAGGGGACCATCAGCCCCAGCATTTT,CSARTGDHQPQHF
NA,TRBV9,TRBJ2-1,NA,TGTGCCAGCAGCGCTAGGCTCGGGGGCGTTGGGTACAATGAGCAGTTCTTC,CASSARLGGVGYNEQFF
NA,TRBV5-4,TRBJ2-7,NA,TGTGCCAGCAGCTTGCCCGGGACTCCAATCGAGCAGTACTTC,CASSLPGTPIEQYF
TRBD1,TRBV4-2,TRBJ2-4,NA,TGTGCCAGCAGCCAGTACCCGGGACAGGGGAGCATTCAGTACTTC,CASSQYPGQGSIQYF
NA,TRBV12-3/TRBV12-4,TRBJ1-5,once,TGTGCCTGCAGCCCTTTAGCGGGAAGCAATCAGCCCCAGCATTTT,CACSPLAGSNQPQHF
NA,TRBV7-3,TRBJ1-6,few,TGTGCCAGCAGCTTAACGGGCAGGAATTCACCCCTCCACTTT,CASSLTGRNSPLHF
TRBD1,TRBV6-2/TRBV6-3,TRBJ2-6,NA,TGTGCCAGCACTACGACCGGGACAGGTATCTCTGGGGCCAACGTCCTGACTTTC,CASTTTGTGISGANVLTF
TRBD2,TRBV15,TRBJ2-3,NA,TGTGCCACCAGCAGAGGTGAGACTAGCTGGTTGGATACGCAGTATTTT,CATSRGETSWLDTQYF
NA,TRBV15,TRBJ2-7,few,TGTGCCACCAGCAGAGATAAGGGGACCCCTTACGAGCAGTACTTC,CATSRDKGTPYEQYF
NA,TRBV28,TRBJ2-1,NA,TGTGCCAGTAGTCCACTACAGACATCATTAACCTTAAATGAGCAGTTCTTC,CASSPLQTSLTLNEQFF
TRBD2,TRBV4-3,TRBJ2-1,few,TGCGCCAGCAGCCAAATATTGCGCCGTAGCGGGGGGGCAAACAATGAGCAGTTCTTC,CASSQILRRSGGANNEQFF
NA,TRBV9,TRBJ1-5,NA,TGTGCCAGCAGCGTGGGGCCTCATCAGCCCCAGCATTTT,CASSVGPHQPQHF
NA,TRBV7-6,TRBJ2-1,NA,TGTGCCAGCAGCTTACTAGTCGGGGAGCAGTTCTTC,CASSLLVGEQFF
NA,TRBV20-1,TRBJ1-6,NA,TGCAGTGCTAACCAACAGGGAGATTCACCCCTCCACTTT,CSANQQGDSPLHF
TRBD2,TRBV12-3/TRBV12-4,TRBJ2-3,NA,TGTGCCAGCACCCTTGGGACTATTTTGACAGATACGCAGTATTTT,CASTLGTILTDTQYF
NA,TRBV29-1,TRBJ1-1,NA,TGCAGCGTTGAAAGGTGGCAGAACACTGAAGCTTTCTTT,CSVERWQNTEAFF
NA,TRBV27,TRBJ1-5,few,TGTGCCAGCAGTTCCAACGCGCGCCCGGGAATTGAACAGCCCCAGCATTTT,CASSSNARPGIEQPQHF
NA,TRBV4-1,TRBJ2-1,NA,TGCGCCAGCAGCCAAGTACCAGGGGGGGGTAATGAGCAGTTCTTC,CASSQVPGGGNEQFF
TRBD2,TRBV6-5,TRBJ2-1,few,TGTGCCAGCAGTCCAGTAGCGGGGAGCTACAATGAGCAGTTCTTC,CASSPVAGSYNEQFF
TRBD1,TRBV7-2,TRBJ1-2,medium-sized,TGTGCCAGCAGCATTATAGACAGGGTTTATGGCTACACCTTC,CASSIIDRVYGYTF
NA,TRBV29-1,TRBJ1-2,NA,TGCAGCGTCCTTCCGCAATGGAGGAGTGGCTACACCTTC,CSVLPQWRSGYTF
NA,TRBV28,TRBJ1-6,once,TGTGCCAGCAGTTTCGGGGCTCGCTCCTATAATTCACCCCTCCACTTT,CASSFGARSYNSPLHF
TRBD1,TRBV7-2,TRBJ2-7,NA,TGTGCCAGCAGCAGACAACACCCGGACAGGGGGGAGCAGTACTTC,CASSRQHPDRGEQYF
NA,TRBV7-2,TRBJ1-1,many,TGTGCCAGCAGCTTAGTTGCCGGGGTAAACACTGAAGCTTTCTTT,CASSLVAGVNTEAFF
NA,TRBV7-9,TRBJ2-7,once,TGTGCCAGCAGCGTGGACCGACCTAGGGGACAGTACTTC,CASSVDRPRGQYF
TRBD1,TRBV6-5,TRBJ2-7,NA,TGTGCCAGCGGCGGCGACAGGGGGACCTACGAGCAGTACTTC,CASGGDRGTYEQYF
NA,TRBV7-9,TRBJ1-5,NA,TGTGCCAGCAGCTTGGCGGCCGCGGGGCAGCCCCAGCATTTT,CASSLAAAGQPQHF
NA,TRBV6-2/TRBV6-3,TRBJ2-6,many,TGTGCCAGCAGGCCTGGGAAGGTTGGGGCCAACGTCCTGACTTTC,CASRPGKVGANVLTF
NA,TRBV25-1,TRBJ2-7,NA,TGTGCCAGCAGTGAAAGGGGTTTGGAGAGCTCCTACGAGCAGTACTTC,CASSERGLESSYEQYF
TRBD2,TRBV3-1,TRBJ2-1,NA,TGTGCCAGCAGCCAAGATCTGGGAGCGGGAAAAGGGAATGAGCAGTTCTTC,CASSQDLGAGKGNEQFF
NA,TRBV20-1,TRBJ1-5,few,TGCAGTGCTAGAGAGAGGATACGAAGCAATCAGCCCCAGCATTTT,CSARERIRSNQPQHF
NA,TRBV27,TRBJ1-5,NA,TGTGCCAGCAGTCCACCTGGGCGGAGGGCAAGCAATCAGCCCCAGCATTTT,CASSPPGRRASNQPQHF
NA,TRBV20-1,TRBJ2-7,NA,TGCGGTGCTAGTGGGTACAATGAGCAGTACTTC,CGASGYNEQYF
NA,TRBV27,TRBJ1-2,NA,TGTGCCACCACGGGTCCCTATGGCTACACCTTC,CATTGPYGYTF